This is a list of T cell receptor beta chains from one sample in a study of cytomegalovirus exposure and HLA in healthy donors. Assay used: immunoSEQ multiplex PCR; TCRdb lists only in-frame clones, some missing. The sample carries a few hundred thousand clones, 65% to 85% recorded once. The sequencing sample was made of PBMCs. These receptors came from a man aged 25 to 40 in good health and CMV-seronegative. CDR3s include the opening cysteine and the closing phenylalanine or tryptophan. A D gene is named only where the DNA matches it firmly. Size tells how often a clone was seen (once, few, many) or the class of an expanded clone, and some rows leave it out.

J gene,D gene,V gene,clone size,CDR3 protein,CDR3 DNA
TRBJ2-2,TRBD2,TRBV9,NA,CASGAGLAGANTGELFF,TGTGCCAGCGGAGCCGGACTAGCGGGAGCGAACACCGGGGAGCTGTTTTTT
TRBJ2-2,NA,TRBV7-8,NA,CASSLDITGELFF,TGTGCCAGCAGCTTAGACATCACCGGGGAGCTGTTTTTT
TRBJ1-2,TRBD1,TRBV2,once,CASSERGTGPNYGYTF,TGTGCCAGCAGTGAACGGGGGACAGGTCCCAACTATGGCTACACCTTC
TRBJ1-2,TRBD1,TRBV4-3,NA,CASSQEPGQGLNYGYTF,TGCGCCAGCAGCCAGGAACCGGGACAGGGATTAAACTATGGCTACACCTTC
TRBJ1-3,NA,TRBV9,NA,CASSVEGIGGNTIYF,TGTGCCAGCAGCGTAGAGGGGATTGGAGGAAACACCATATATTTT
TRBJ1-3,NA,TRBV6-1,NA,CASSEADSRNTIYF,TGTGCCAGCAGTGAAGCTGACAGCCGAAACACCATATATTTT
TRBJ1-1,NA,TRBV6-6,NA,CASSQTAGRAEAFF,TGTGCCAGCAGTCAAACGGCAGGGAGGGCTGAAGCTTTCTTT
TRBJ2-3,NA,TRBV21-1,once,CATLRGYTDTQYF,TGTGCCACTCTCAGGGGGTACACAGATACGCAGTATTTT
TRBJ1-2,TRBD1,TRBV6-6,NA,CASSYSRTGGGYTF,TGTGCCAGCAGTTACTCGAGGACAGGGGGTGGCTACACCTTC
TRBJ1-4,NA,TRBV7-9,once,CASSLGPAGIQLFF,TGTGCCAGCAGCTTAGGGCCGGCCGGGATCCAACTGTTTTTT
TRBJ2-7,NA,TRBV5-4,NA,CASSLGDNVYEQYF,TGTGCCAGCAGCTTGGGGGACAATGTCTACGAGCAGTACTTC